These 6 T cell receptor beta chains share one sample of origin, sequenced in a study of monozygotic twins with inflammatory bowel disease. TCRdb processed the 5' RACE reads again and assigns one entry to each CDR3 protein, with no DNA. The sample has approximately 150,000 distinct CDR3 sequences. The sequenced sample was blood. The source is a human donor with ulcerative colitis or Crohn's disease, or a healthy co-twin of an affected twin (not recorded which).

V and J are TRBV15 and TRBJ2-1; the D call of TRBD1 rests on TCRdb alone, since no DNA is present to check it. This CDR3 has 15 residues. CDR1 and CDR2 from the germline V gene are LNHNV and YYDKDF (reference sequence). The CDR3 sequence is CATSRNRDSYNEQFF.

The chain couples TRBV5-1 to TRBJ2-7; the TCRdb call, TRBD1, lacks DNA for checking. This CDR3 is built from 15 residues. Germline V gives CDR1 SGHRS, CDR2 YFSETQ. The CDR3 sequence: CASSLVQGSSYEQYF.

V and J are TRBV9 and TRBJ1-6; TCRdb names TRBD1, which stays unverified in the absence of DNA. The CDR3 sequence is 16 residues long. Germline assignment: CDR1 SGDLS and CDR2 YYNGEE. The CDR3 reads CASSAGTGPDNSPLHF.

This rearrangement joins TRBV6-5 to TRBJ2-5; the D call from TCRdb, TRBD1, cannot be confirmed without DNA. CDR3 length: 12 amino acids. CDR1 is MNHEY and CDR2 is SVGAGI in the germline V gene. The chain's CDR3 is CASMSSGETQYF.

V gene TRBV24-1 combines with J gene TRBJ1-5. This CDR3 comprises 14 residues. Germline-derived CDR1 and CDR2 are KGHDR and SFDVKD. CDR3 protein: CATSDSHSTEPQHF.

The chain has TRBV7-9 and TRBJ2-1. The length of the CDR3 is 13 residues. Per germline, CDR1 SEHNR and CDR2 FQNEAQ (reference sequence). The CDR3 loop is CASSSRPYNEQFF.